Listed below are T cell receptor beta chains from one sample, sequenced in a study of shared clonotypes between healthy human individuals. Repertoires were generated with immunoSEQ multiplex PCR, while TCRdb's copy carries only in-frame clones and drops some. The sample includes about 2.4 million clones, approximately 93% of them seen just once. Sequencing was done on a sample of naive CD4+ T cells from PBMCs. These receptors were obtained from a man aged 18 to 30 in good health. Some clones in this sample may be carry-over from other donors' samples. Both conserved end residues are part of each CDR3. Fields, in order: clone size, V gene, D gene, J gene, CDR3 DNA, CDR3 protein. A D gene is named only where the DNA matches it firmly. Size tells how often a clone was seen (once, few, many) or the class of an expanded clone, and some rows leave it out.

>NA|TRBV14|NA|TRBJ2-7
TGTGCCAGCAGCCAAGTTCCCTACGAGCAGTACTTC
CASSQVPYEQYF
>once|TRBV10-2|TRBD1|TRBJ1-4
TGCGCCAGTCCCGTCAACCGGGACAGGAATGAAAAACTGTTTTTT
CASPVNRDRNEKLFF
>once|TRBV30|TRBD2|TRBJ2-7
TGTGCCTGGAGTGAACCTCCATGGACTAGCGGGAACTACGAGCAGTACTTC
CAWSEPPWTSGNYEQYF
>once|TRBV4-1|NA|TRBJ1-2
TGCGCCAGCAGCCACTTAGGGGGGGGTGGTGGCTACACCTTC
CASSHLGGGGGYTF
>NA|TRBV6-1|TRBD1|TRBJ1-5
TGTGCCAGCAGTGGTCAGGGGGTGGGCAATCAGCCCCAGCATTTT
CASSGQGVGNQPQHF
>NA|TRBV6-1|TRBD1|TRBJ1-4
TGTGCCAGCAGTGAATGGATGACAGGGCCTAATGAAAAACTGTTTTTT
CASSEWMTGPNEKLFF
>NA|TRBV7-2|NA|TRBJ2-3
TGTGCCAGCAGCTTGACCTTCCAAGGGACAGATACGCAGTATTTT
CASSLTFQGTDTQYF
>NA|TRBV19|NA|TRBJ2-2
TGTGCCAGTAACCGGGGGGCACCTACGAACACCGGGGAGCTGTTTTTT
CASNRGAPTNTGELFF
>NA|TRBV9|TRBD2|TRBJ2-1
TGTGCCAGCAGCGTAGCCCCCCCTAGCGGGACGAATGAGCAGTTCTTC
CASSVAPPSGTNEQFF
>NA|TRBV6-5|NA|TRBJ2-7
TGTGCCAGCAGTTCGACAGTTGCGAACGAGCAGTACTTC
CASSSTVANEQYF
>NA|TRBV7-2|TRBD1|TRBJ1-3
TGTGCCAGCCGCACACAACCGGGACAGAGCTCTGGAAACACCATATATTTT
CASRTQPGQSSGNTIYF
>NA|TRBV6-6|TRBD2|TRBJ2-3
TGTGCCAGCAGGCGGGGGTCCCGGGGAGATACGCAGTATTTT
CASRRGSRGDTQYF
>NA|TRBV5-5|NA|TRBJ2-7
TGTGCCAGCAGCTGGACAGCCAACTACGAGCAGTACTTC
CASSWTANYEQYF
>NA|TRBV10-3|TRBD2|TRBJ2-1
TGTGCCATCAGTGGTGGGACTAGCTTTTCGGAGGAGCAGTTCTTC
CAISGGTSFSEEQFF
>NA|TRBV7-8|NA|TRBJ2-7
TGTGCCAGCAGCTTAGGGACAGTCTCCTACGAGCAGTACTTC
CASSLGTVSYEQYF
>NA|TRBV7-2|TRBD1|TRBJ1-4
TGTGCCAGCAGGACAGGGGGCGCAGGCTTTAATGAAAAACTGTTTTTT
CASRTGGAGFNEKLFF
>NA|TRBV30|NA|TRBJ2-7
TGTGCCTGGAGCTATGGGCAGGGGCTATCTCAGTACTTC
CAWSYGQGLSQYF
>NA|TRBV6-6|TRBD1|TRBJ1-6
TGTGCCAGCAGTGGATTACAGGGGAATGGTTCACCCCTCCACTTT
CASSGLQGNGSPLHF
>NA|TRBV7-2|NA|TRBJ2-7
TGTGCCAGCAGCTTAGTTGGATACTACGAGCAGTACTTC
CASSLVGYYEQYF
>once|TRBV7-9|NA|TRBJ2-5
TGTGCCAGCAGCTTAGGACGGGGCCAGGAGACCCAGTACTTC
CASSLGRGQETQYF
>NA|TRBV4-1|NA|TRBJ2-5
TGCGCCAGCAGCCAAAGGCTCATACGATACCAAGAGACCCAGTACTTC
CASSQRLIRYQETQYF
>NA|TRBV28|TRBD1|TRBJ1-1
TGTGCCAGCACGACGAGGACAGGAGACAGAGGAGCTTTCTTT
CASTTRTGDRGAFF
>NA|TRBV9|NA|TRBJ2-7
TGTGCCAGCAGCGTAGACGGGGCGAGCTCCTACGAGCAGTACTTC
CASSVDGASSYEQYF
>NA|TRBV6-5|NA|TRBJ1-2
TGTGCCAGCAGTAACGGTGACGCAGCTAACTATGGCTACACCTTC
CASSNGDAANYGYTF
>few|TRBV29-1|NA|TRBJ1-1
TGCAGCGTCAGGACGGCGACTAACACTGAAGCTTTCTTT
CSVRTATNTEAFF
>NA|TRBV28|TRBD2|TRBJ2-3
TGTGCCAGCAGGGCTAGCGGGGGCCGGGATACGCAGTATTTT
CASRASGGRDTQYF
>NA|TRBV9|NA|TRBJ2-5
TGTGCCAGCAGCGCAAATAGCGGCCAAGAGACCCAGTACTTC
CASSANSGQETQYF
>NA|TRBV4-2|TRBD2|TRBJ2-5
TGTGCCAGCAGCCAGGGGACTAGCGGGAGTGCCCAGGATGGGACCCAGTACTTC
CASSQGTSGSAQDGTQYF
>NA|TRBV9|TRBD1|TRBJ2-3
TGTGCCAGCAGCGTAGATGGGGACAGGGTAGAAGATACGCAGTATTTT
CASSVDGDRVEDTQYF
>few|TRBV7-9|TRBD2|TRBJ2-2
TGTGCCAGCAGCACCGGGACTAGAAACACCGGGGAGCTGTTTTTT
CASSTGTRNTGELFF
>NA|TRBV19|NA|TRBJ2-5
TGTGCCAGTAGTATAGTCCGTGGGCAGCAAGAGACCCAGTACTTC
CASSIVRGQQETQYF
>NA|TRBV28|NA|TRBJ2-7
TGTGCCAGCGAACCACAGGGTATCAAGCCCTACGAGCAGTACTTC
CASEPQGIKPYEQYF
>NA|TRBV9|NA|TRBJ1-2
TGTGCCAGCAGCGGGACCTTCGGGGCTGGATTAGGCTATGGCTACACCTTC
CASSGTFGAGLGYGYTF
>once|TRBV19|TRBD2|TRBJ2-5
TGTGCCAGTAGTAGCGGGAGGGCCGCAGAGACCCAGTACTTC
CASSSGRAAETQYF
>NA|TRBV5-1|NA|TRBJ2-7
TGCGCCAGCAGCTTGGATTTCCAAAACCTTCCGTACGAGCAGTACTTC
CASSLDFQNLPYEQYF
>NA|TRBV28|NA|TRBJ1-2
TGTGCCAGCAGTCTCTGGGCGTATGGCTACACCTTC
CASSLWAYGYTF
>once|TRBV18|TRBD1|TRBJ2-7
TGTGCCAGCTCACCTAACAGGGGTAACGAGCAGTACTTC
CASSPNRGNEQYF
>NA|TRBV9|TRBD1|TRBJ1-3
TGTGCCAGCAGCGGGGACAGATTCTCTGGAAACACCATATATTTT
CASSGDRFSGNTIYF
>NA|TRBV7-8|TRBD2|TRBJ2-3
TGTGCCAGCAGCTCGAGGGCAACTAGCGGGAGGGCCGGGGATACGCAGTATTTT
CASSSRATSGRAGDTQYF
>NA|TRBV4-3|NA|TRBJ2-5
TGCGCCAGCAGCCAAGATCTCGGGCCTCAAGAGACCCAGTACTTC
CASSQDLGPQETQYF
>NA|TRBV7-2|TRBD1|TRBJ1-4
TGTGCCAGCAGCTTAAGGGGGCCTAATGAAAAACTGTTTTTT
CASSLRGPNEKLFF
>NA|TRBV28|NA|TRBJ2-1
TGTGCCAGCAGCCCCCTCGCGGGGAATGAGCAGTTCTTC
CASSPLAGNEQFF
>NA|TRBV28|TRBD1|TRBJ2-3
TGTGCCAGCAGTTTAGCGGGCAGGGGGTTTACAGATACGCAGTATTTT
CASSLAGRGFTDTQYF
>once|TRBV27|NA|TRBJ1-3
TGTGCCAGCAGTTCGACGAGCTCTGGAAACACCATATATTTT
CASSSTSSGNTIYF
>NA|TRBV4-1|NA|TRBJ2-1
TGCGCCAGCAGCGTCGGAGTCCCGGATTACAATGAGCAGTTCTTC
CASSVGVPDYNEQFF
>NA|TRBV9|NA|TRBJ2-2
TGTGCCAGCAGCGAAACGCATGGGGGGTACACCGGGGAGCTGTTTTTT
CASSETHGGYTGELFF
>NA|TRBV6-5|NA|TRBJ1-3
TGTGCCAGCAGCAAGAGTACGAGCTCTGGAAACACCATATATTTT
CASSKSTSSGNTIYF
>NA|TRBV7-2|NA|TRBJ2-7
TGTGCCAGCAGTCACGAGCCCATTCGGGGGAACGAGCAGTACTTC
CASSHEPIRGNEQYF
>NA|TRBV5-8|NA|TRBJ1-4
TGTGCCAGCAGCTTGAAAAGGGGCAGAGGCATCCGGGAAAAACTGTTTTTT
CASSLKRGRGIREKLFF
>NA|TRBV9|NA|TRBJ1-2
TGTGCCAGCAGCGTAGGACTCAGACACCCCTATGGCTACACCTTC
CASSVGLRHPYGYTF
>few|TRBV28|NA|TRBJ1-3
TGTGCCAGCAGTTTTGGGGGAGCTGGAAACACCATATATTTT
CASSFGGAGNTIYF
>NA|TRBV20-1|NA|TRBJ1-5
TGCAGTGCGTGGGCAGGGGCCCAGCATTTT
CSAWAGAQHF